Sequencing of this T cell receptor (beta chain) was carried out in a study of cytomegalovirus exposure and HLA in healthy donors. This clone was counted a few times. In the PCR, 60 Vbeta and 13 Jbeta primers were used. Measured with immunoSEQ multiplex PCR; TCRdb has only the in-frame clones, and not every one. Among roughly 180,000 clones listed, 8.5% to 10% were seen once. Trimming cost V 6 bases and J 3 bases, with 15 bases left between them. The CDR3 has 14 residues. CDR1 and CDR2 (germline): MNHEY, SMNVEV (reference sequence). Donors counted as nominally healthy when sampled, yet unrecorded immune exposures were likely.

The sequenced material came from PBMCs. This TCR was recovered from a woman in her 30s in good health and CMV-seropositive. The rearrangement links TRBV27 to TRBJ2-7; possible D gene TRBD1, 6 bases. CDR3 in DNA: TGTGCCAGCAGGTTCGGGGACACCGGCTACGAGCAGTACTTC. Translating gives CASRFGDTGYEQYF.